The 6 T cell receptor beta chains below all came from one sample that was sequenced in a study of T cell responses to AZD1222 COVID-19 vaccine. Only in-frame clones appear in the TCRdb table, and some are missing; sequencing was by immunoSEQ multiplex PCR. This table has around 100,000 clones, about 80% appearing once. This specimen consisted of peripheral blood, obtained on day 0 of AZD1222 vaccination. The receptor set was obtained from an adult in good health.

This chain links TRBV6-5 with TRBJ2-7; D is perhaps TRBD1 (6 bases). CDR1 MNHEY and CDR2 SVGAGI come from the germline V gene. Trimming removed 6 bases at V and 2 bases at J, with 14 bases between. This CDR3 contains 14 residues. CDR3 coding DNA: TGTGCCAGCAGCTCTCGGACAGAAACCTACGAGCAGTACTTC. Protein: CASSSRTETYEQYF.

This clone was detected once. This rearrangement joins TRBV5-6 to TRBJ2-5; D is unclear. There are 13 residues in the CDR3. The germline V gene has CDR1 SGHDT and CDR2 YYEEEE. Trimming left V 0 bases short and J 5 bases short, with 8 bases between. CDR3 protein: CASSLGSWETQYF. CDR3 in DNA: TGTGCCAGCAGCTTGGGGAGTTGGGAGACCCAGTACTTC.

CDR3 protein: CASSLFMGGRLDSGANVLTF. In nucleotides, the CDR3 is TGTGCCAGCAGTTTATTTATGGGAGGACGGTTGGACTCTGGGGCCAACGTCCTGACTTTC. The chain joins TRBV27 to TRBJ2-6; tentative D call: TRBD2 (6 bases). The germline gives CDR1 MNHEY, CDR2 SMNVEV (reference sequence). The CDR3 consists of 20 residues. Trimming took off 1 base at V and 0 bases at J, with 19 bases between the two ends. The whole variable domain, remainder taken from reference TRBV27 and TRBJ2-6, is EAQVTQNPRYLITVTGKKLTVTCSQNMNHEYMSWYRQDPGLGLRQIYYSMNVEVTDKGDVPEGYKVSRKEKRNFPLILESPSPNQTSLYFCASSLFMGGRLDSGANVLTFGAGSRLTVL.

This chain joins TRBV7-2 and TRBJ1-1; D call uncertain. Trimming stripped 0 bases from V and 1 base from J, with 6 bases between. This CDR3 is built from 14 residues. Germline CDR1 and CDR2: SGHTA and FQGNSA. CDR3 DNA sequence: TGTGCCAGCAGCTTAGCAGACGGGAACACTGAAGCTTTCTTT. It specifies CASSLADGNTEAFF.

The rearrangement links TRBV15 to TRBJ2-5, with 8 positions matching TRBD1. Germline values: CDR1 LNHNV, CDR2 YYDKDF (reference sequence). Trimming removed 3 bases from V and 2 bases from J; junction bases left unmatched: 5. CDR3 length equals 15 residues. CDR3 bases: TGTGCCACCAGCAGTGGGTACAGGGGGCAAGAGACCCAGTACTTC. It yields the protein CATSSGYRGQETQYF.

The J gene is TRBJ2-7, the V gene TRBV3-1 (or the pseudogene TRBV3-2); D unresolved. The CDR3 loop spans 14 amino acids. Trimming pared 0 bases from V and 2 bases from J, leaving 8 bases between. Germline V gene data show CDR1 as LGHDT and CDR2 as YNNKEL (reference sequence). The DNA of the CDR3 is TGTGCCAGCAGCCAAGAATACCTACCCTACGAGCAGTACTTC. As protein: CASSQEYLPYEQYF.